These 25 T cell receptor beta chains were sequenced from one sample in a study of preoperative IRX-2 immunotherapy in early breast cancer. Described treatment: preoperative locoregional IRX-2 cytokine immunotherapy. Sequencing used immunoSEQ multiplex PCR; TCRdb keeps in-frame clones, though not all of them. The sample consists of fewer than 40,000 clones, 89% of them appearing once. The source was tumor tissue, collected after IRX-2 immunotherapy. These receptors were collected from a human donor with breast cancer.

This chain connects TRBV6-8 to TRBJ1-2; D gene unclear. Germline V gene lookup returns CDR1 MNHGY and CDR2 SAAAGT. The CDR3 is 13 amino acids. Trimming removed 5 bases at V and 1 base at J, with 8 bases between. The CDR3 coding sequence is TGTGCCAGCAGTGTAGGCAGTAACTATGGCTACACCTTC. Its translation: CASSVGSNYGYTF.

The rearrangement joins TRBV18 to TRBJ2-3; 13 nucleotides match TRBD2. The CDR3 covers 16 residues. Germline assignment: CDR1 KGHSH and CDR2 LQKENI. Trimming removed 3 bases from V and 5 bases from J; junction bases left unmatched: 5. CDR3 sequence: CASSPGLAGMKDTQYF. The CDR3 bases are TGTGCCAGCTCACCGGGACTAGCGGGAATGAAAGATACGCAGTATTTT. Full variable domain (missing parts from reference TRBV18 and TRBJ2-3): NAGVMQNPRHLVRRRGQEARLRCSPMKGHSHVYWYRQLPEEGLKFMVYLQKENIIDESGMPKERFSAEFPKEGPSILRIQQVVRGDSAAYFCASSPGLAGMKDTQYFGPGTRLTVL.

V usage is TRBV7-6 and J usage is TRBJ2-5, with 9 bases lining up with TRBD2. This CDR3 region has 15 residues. Looked up from germline, CDR1 is SGHVS and CDR2 is FNYEAQ. V was pared by 1 base and J by 5 bases, with 5 bases of the junction left unmatched. The CDR3 DNA is TGTGCCAGCAGCTTAGGCGGGGGGGCCTTGGAGACCCAGTACTTC. Translation gives CASSLGGGALETQYF.

The V and J genes are TRBV6-8 and TRBJ1-1; D is undetermined. The germline CDR1 and CDR2 sequences are MNHGY and SAAAGT. Trimming removed 0 bases from V and 2 bases from J, with 7 bases in between. The CDR3 length is 14 residues. The CDR3 loop reads CASSYSGVNTEAFF. Here the CDR3 DNA reads TGTGCCAGCAGTTACTCCGGGGTAAACACTGAAGCTTTCTTT.

The chain recombines TRBV6-8 with TRBJ1-3; D is uncertain. Trimming left V 2 bases short and J 4 bases short, with 9 bases between. Per the germline V gene, CDR1 is MNHGY and CDR2 is SAAAGT. The CDR3 totals 14 residues. CDR3 in DNA: TGTGCCAGCAGTTACGCGGGGAACGGAAACACCATATATTTT. It specifies CASSYAGNGNTIYF.

This rearrangement joins TRBV22-1 to TRBJ1-1. TRBV22-1 is classified as a pseudogene. CDR3 length equals 14 residues. The CDR3 loop is CASSEAHGPDEAFF. CDR3 DNA: TGTGCCAGCAGTGAAGCTCACGGACCTGATGAAGCTTTCTTT.

This chain links TRBV5-1 with TRBJ2-6; the D is unclear. Germline assignment: CDR1 SGHRS and CDR2 YFSETQ. This CDR3 has 16 amino acids. Trimming pared 2 bases from V and 0 bases from J, leaving 9 bases between. Here the CDR3 DNA reads TGCGCCAGCAGCTTATGGTCCCTCTCTGGGGCCAACGTCCTGACTTTC. Amino acids: CASSLWSLSGANVLTF.

The chain links TRBV6-8 to TRBJ1-2; no reliable D call. V dropped 6 bases and J dropped 2 bases, with 7 bases sitting between them. The germline gives CDR1 MNHGY, CDR2 SAAAGT. This CDR3 is 12 amino acids long. CDR3 protein: CASSPLNYGYTF. Here the CDR3 DNA reads TGTGCCAGCAGCCCCTTGAACTATGGCTACACCTTC.

The chain carries TRBV6-8 and TRBJ1-3; D is perhaps TRBD1 (6 bases). CDR3 length: 15 residues. Looked up from germline, CDR1 is MNHGY and CDR2 is SAAAGT. The V end lost 6 bases, the J end lost 0 bases, and 12 bases lay between the germline ends. The CDR3 nucleotides are TGTGCCAGCAGAAGCCGGGACACCTCTGGAAACACCATATATTTT. This sequence encodes CASRSRDTSGNTIYF.

The chain carries TRBV6-8 and TRBJ1-4; 8 bases align to TRBD1. The CDR3 extends over 17 amino acids. Losses at the gene ends were 5 bases for V and 8 bases for J; bases not matched to a gene: 16. CDR1 is MNHGY, CDR2 SAAAGT, per germline. DNA of the CDR3: TGTGCCAGCAGTACCTTTGGACAGGGAGAGATGAAGGAAAAACTGTTTTTT. Its protein product is CASSTFGQGEMKEKLFF.

The rearrangement uses TRBV6-8 and TRBJ2-3; no clear D. The germline gives CDR1 MNHGY, CDR2 SAAAGT. CDR3 length: 14 amino acids. The V end lost 1 base, the J end lost 4 bases, and 9 bases lay between the germline ends. The CDR3 DNA reads as TGTGCCAGCAGTTACTTAGAAACGGCAGATACGCAGTATTTT. Translated, it gives CASSYLETADTQYF.

J is TRBJ2-3 and V is TRBV30; TRBD2 agrees at 11 bases. This CDR3 region has 16 residues. Germline-derived CDR1 and CDR2 are GTSNPN and SVGIG (reference sequence). Unmatched junction bases numbered 11, after V lost 1 base and J lost 8 bases. The CDR3 DNA reads TGTGCCTGGAGTGGAAGGACTAGCGGGCCCAAGGGTACGCAGTATTTT. The encoded protein is CAWSGRTSGPKGTQYF.

The J gene is TRBJ2-1, the V gene TRBV6-8, with unresolved D. This CDR3 is 14 amino acids long. V lost 0 bases to trimming and J lost 6 bases, with 9 bases between them. In germline, CDR1 is MNHGY, CDR2 SAAAGT. The CDR3, as DNA: TGTGCCAGCAGTTACTCTCGCGGTGTCAATGAGCAGTTCTTC. Amino acids: CASSYSRGVNEQFF.

V usage is TRBV6-8 and J usage is TRBJ1-1; D is unclear. The CDR3 runs to 13 residues. CDR1 and CDR2 (germline): MNHGY, SAAAGT. V lost 2 bases and J 7 bases, leaving 11 bases between the germline ends. As DNA, the CDR3 is TGTGCCAGCAGTTACGGTCCGGGGTTTGAAGCTTTCTTT. Its translation is CASSYGPGFEAFF.

The gene calls are TRBV7-6 and TRBJ2-5; no reliable D call. The CDR3 is 15 residues long. V lost 5 bases and J 5 bases, leaving 18 bases between the germline ends. Per the germline V gene, CDR1 is SGHVS and CDR2 is FNYEAQ. The CDR3 bases are TGTGCCAGCAGCCAAGATACACTTAGCTGGGAGACCCAGTACTTC. Its translation is CASSQDTLSWETQYF.

V usage is TRBV11-3 and J usage is TRBJ1-2; 10 bases are shared with TRBD1. V trimming: 6 bases; J trimming: 0 bases; junction bases outside the gene matches: 4. Looked up from germline, CDR1 is SGHNT and CDR2 is YENEEA. This CDR3 spans 15 amino acids. The CDR3 loop reads CASRRQGAANYGYTF. The CDR3 DNA is TGTGCCAGCAGAAGACAGGGGGCAGCTAACTATGGCTACACCTTC.

This sequence joins TRBV25-1 and TRBJ2-2, with D perhaps being TRBD1 or TRBD2 (5 bases each). CDR3 size: 17 residues. Trimming pared 2 bases from V and 1 base from J, leaving 14 bases between. Germline CDR1 and CDR2: MGHDK and SYGVNS. The CDR3 nucleotides are TGTGCCAGCAGTGAAGGAGCGGACACCATGAACACCGGGGAGCTGTTTTTT. Amino acid sequence: CASSEGADTMNTGELFF.

The CDR3 loop reads CASSLKGRYTEAFF. For the CDR3, the DNA is TGTGCCAGCAGCCTGAAGGGACGGTACACTGAAGCTTTCTTT. The chain has TRBV11-3 and TRBJ1-1; D might be TRBD1 (5 bases). In germline, CDR1 is SGHNT, CDR2 YENEEA. This CDR3 has 14 amino acids. Trimming left V 5 bases short and J 3 bases short, with 13 bases between.

The chain recombines TRBV19 with TRBJ1-5, with 10 bases matching TRBD1. This CDR3 has 15 amino acids. Germline V CDR1 and CDR2: LNHDA, SQIVND (reference sequence). The J segment lost 4 bases and the V segment lost 9 bases, leaving 9 bases of the junction unmatched. In DNA, the CDR3 is TGTGCCAGCCGCCGGGACAGGGGTTCTAATCAGCCCCAGCATTTT. It is translated as CASRRDRGSNQPQHF.

The CDR3 bases are TGCGCCAGCAGCCAAGGGACTAGCGGGAGGGAGACCCAGTACTTC. The encoded protein is CASSQGTSGRETQYF. The chain joins TRBV4-1 to TRBJ2-5, with 14 bases lining up with TRBD2. Germline V CDR1 and CDR2: MGHRA, YSYEKL. There are 15 residues in the CDR3. V trimming: 1 base; J trimming: 5 bases; junction bases outside the gene matches: 0.

The chain combines TRBV19 with TRBJ1-1, with 7 bases lining up with TRBD1. The CDR3 loop spans 14 amino acids. Germline CDR1 is LNHDA and CDR2 is SQIVND (reference sequence). V lost 7 bases, J lost 6 bases, and 11 bases stayed unmatched. The CDR3 here is CASTMTGPRSEAFF. CDR3 bases: TGTGCCAGTACCATGACAGGGCCTAGATCTGAAGCTTTCTTT.

This clone was seen only once. This chain links TRBV2 with TRBJ1-6; D possibly corresponds to TRBD1 (6 bases). V was shortened by 0 bases and J by 5 bases, with 23 bases between the two germline ends. This CDR3 contains 20 residues. The germline gives CDR1 SNHLY, CDR2 FYNNEI. CDR3 coding DNA: TGTGCCAGCAGTGAAGCGAACTACAGGGTAGTATACTTAAATAATTCACCCCTCCACTTT. Its protein is CASSEANYRVVYLNNSPLHF.

The gene calls are TRBV11-3 and TRBJ2-1; TRBD2 matches 12 bases. This CDR3 has 15 amino acids. V was pared by 5 bases and J by 13 bases, with 12 bases of the junction left unmatched. The germline CDR1 and CDR2 sequences are SGHNT and YENEEA. CDR3 bases: TGTGCCAGCAGCGTACCAACTAGCGGGGGGCGGGGTCAGTTCTTC. Translation gives CASSVPTSGGRGQFF. Filled out from reference TRBV11-3 and TRBJ2-1, the complete variable domain reads EAGVVQSPRYKIIEKKQPVAFWCNPISGHNTLYWYLQNLGQGPELLIRYENEEAVDDSQLPKDRFSAERLKGVDSTLKIQPAELGDSAVYLCASSVPTSGGRGQFFGPGTRLTVL.

This clone was observed a handful of times. The chain uses TRBV6-8 and TRBJ2-2, with a tentative D call TRBD2 (7 bases). Germline V lookup: CDR1 MNHGY, CDR2 SAAAGT. The CDR3 has 15 amino acids. The V and J ends lost 6 bases and 0 bases respectively, with 11 bases between them. CDR3 region: CASRSGGTNTGELFF. In DNA form, the CDR3 reads TGTGCCAGCAGGTCGGGGGGCACGAACACCGGGGAGCTGTTTTTT.

This rearrangement joins TRBV7-8 to TRBJ2-2; no reliable D call. The CDR3 has 13 residues. Between the trimmed V and J ends, which lost 7 bases and 8 bases, there was a span of 14 bases. Germline-derived CDR1 and CDR2 are SGHVS and FQNEAQ. CDR3 DNA sequence: TGTGCCAGCAATGGTGGAAGTAGGGGGGAGCTGTTTTTT. Protein: CASNGGSRGELFF.